This T cell receptor (beta chain) emerged from a study of OX40 agonist ivuxolimab in advanced cancers. Background for the entire study: Ivuxolimab was a fully human IgG2 agonistic monoclonal antibody targeting the costimulatory receptor OX40 (CD134). Intravenous ivuxolimab was administered to patients every 2 weeks at six dose levels: 0.01, 0.1, 0.3, 1.5, 3 and 10 mg/kg. Of the approximately 50 patients in dose escalation, some 20 had hepatocellular carcinoma, some 15 had melanoma, 9 had renal cell carcinoma and 9 had head and neck cancer. A male proportion of nearly 85% and a mean age of 60 years, ranging from roughly 20 to 80, were recorded for the dose-escalation cohort. Patients were allowed to have had prior anti-PD-1, anti-PD-L1 or anti-CTLA-4 therapy, and approximately 40% of the dose-escalation patients had previously received checkpoint inhibitors. Partial responses were achieved by three dose-escalation patients, of whom one had hepatocellular carcinoma and two had cutaneous melanoma. The purpose of peripheral TCRbeta sequencing was to test whether ivuxolimab changed TCR sequence diversity and led to clonal T-cell expansion. The paper reports the monotherapy dose-escalation portion (N ≈ 50 patients) of the phase I ivuxolimab trial.

The trial excluded patients who had a history of autoimmune disease or were on systemic immunosuppression. In every dose cohort, peripheral blood was drawn for TCR sequencing at baseline, cycle 4 day 1, and cycle 7 day 1. The samples were taken from a phase I, first-in-human, multicenter, open-label dose-escalation trial of ivuxolimab. Adults with locally advanced or metastatic head and neck squamous cell, hepatocellular, melanoma or renal cell carcinoma were enrolled in the trial. CD4+ and CD8+ T cells were sorted separately from peripheral blood before TCR sequencing. To sequence the TCRbeta CDR3 region, genomic DNA was isolated from the sorted cells. The immunoSEQ Assay was used to sequence the TCRbeta CDR3 regions. This immuneACCESS table, as held by TCRdb, lists in-frame sequences with V and J called but not all clones. Of the missing ones, under half trace to an unresolved V gene in checked studies; the others have no known cause. The sample profile shows around 10,000 clones; 70% to 80% of them were found once. The ten largest account for approximately 15% of the sample.

Only a few counts were recorded for this clone. This receptor's antigen is unknown. No much larger clone is present one base from it, and per-base qualities are unavailable. General findings and caveats noted by the study authors: The antigen specificity of the peripheral T cells that underwent clonal expansion was not determined. After ivuxolimab, more expanded clones were found on average in CD8+ T cells than in CD4+ T cells. Low levels of normalized T-cell clonal expansion were also seen in some nonresponding patients. At doses from 0.1 to 3.0 mg/kg, clonal expansion was seen in both CD4+ and CD8+ blood T cells between baseline and week 6. In partial responders in the 0.1-3.0 mg/kg groups, normalized peripheral clonal expansion was found to be among the lowest, especially among CD8+ T cells.

Sequences MNHEY (CDR1) and SMNVEV (CDR2) are obtained from the germline V gene (reference sequence). The CDR3 runs 13 residues from the cysteine to the phenylalanine. Of all the DNA, just the CDR3 is kept, 39 bases in frame from base 1. V gives up 5 bases and J gives up 10 bases, and the segment between their germline ends measures 12 bases. Recombination joined TRBV27 with TRBJ1-6; a tentative D call is TRBD1 (6 bases match). This clonotype was obtained from an adult with an advanced solid tumor such as melanoma, head and neck, liver or kidney cancer. Sequencing used CD4+ or CD8+ T cells sorted from blood, obtained in a trial of the OX40 agonist ivuxolimab. The bases are TGTGCCAGCAGTGCATGGACAGACTCACCCCTCCACTTT. Translated, it gives CASSAWTDSPLHF.